The 13 T cell receptor beta chains given below trace back to one sample, sequenced in a study of blood T cell repertoires in COVID-19. Method: immunoSEQ multiplex PCR; TCRdb's copy keeps in-frame clones and lacks some. This table has approximately 96,000 clones, nearly 95% appearing once. Source material: peripheral blood. The source is a human donor with active COVID-19. The donor label of this sample is uncertain.

The chain joins TRBV10-3 to TRBJ2-2, with TRBD2 identical over 7 bases. Germline V gene lookup returns CDR1 ENHRY and CDR2 SYGVKD. The CDR3 is made up of 16 amino acids. V trimming: 0 bases; J trimming: 6 bases; junction bases outside the gene matches: 7. Written as DNA, the CDR3 is TGTGCCATCAGTGAGTCGAGAGGCGGGAGATCCGGGGAGCTGTTTTTT. It codes for CAISESRGGRSGELFF.

The chain couples TRBV7-8 to TRBJ2-4; D may be TRBD1 (5 bases). CDR3 length: 13 residues. Trimming stripped 4 bases from V and 8 bases from J, with 12 bases between. CDR1 is SGHVS and CDR2 is FQNEAQ in the germline V gene. The CDR3 DNA reads TGTGCCAGCAGCTCGCAGGGTATCCACATTCAGTACTTC. Its translation: CASSSQGIHIQYF.

This chain links TRBV2 with TRBJ2-7, with 8 bases matching TRBD1. The CDR3 loop spans 15 amino acids. With 6 bases clipped from V and 0 bases from J, the junction kept 7 bases outside the gene matches. Germline CDR1 is SNHLY and CDR2 is FYNNEI. This CDR3 is CASRETGVGSYEQYF. The CDR3 region has the DNA TGTGCCAGCAGAGAGACAGGGGTCGGCTCCTACGAGCAGTACTTC.

This chain joins TRBV5-8 and TRBJ2-2; weak D call: TRBD2 (5 bases). Trimming left V 0 bases short and J 4 bases short, with 10 bases between. The CDR3 totals 15 residues. The germline V gene has CDR1 SGHTS and CDR2 YDEGEE. The CDR3 is CASSLEEAVTGELFF. The CDR3 nucleotides read TGTGCCAGCAGCTTGGAGGAGGCAGTCACCGGGGAGCTGTTTTTT. Drawing the rest from reference TRBV5-8 and TRBJ2-2, the complete variable domain is EAGVTQSPTHLIKTRGQQATLRCSPISGHTSVYWYQQALGLGLQFLLWYDEGEERNRGNFPPRFSGRQFPNYSSELNVNALELEDSALYLCASSLEEAVTGELFFGEGSRLTVL.

The genes are TRBV7-2 and TRBJ2-2, with 11 positions matching TRBD1. The V and J ends lost 5 bases and 5 bases, in that order; junction bases with no gene match: 7. This CDR3 is built from 16 residues. From germline, CDR1 is SGHTA and CDR2 FQGNSA. DNA for the CDR3: TGTGCCAGCAGCCCCGGACAGGGGGCGAGAACCGGGGAGCTGTTTTTT. Amino acids: CASSPGQGARTGELFF.

The genes are TRBV3-1 (or the pseudogene TRBV3-2) and TRBJ1-2, with D possibly TRBD1 on 5 matching bases. With 1 base removed from V and 7 bases from J, the gap between germline ends came to 16 bases. CDR3 size: 15 residues. Germline V lookup: CDR1 LGHDT, CDR2 YNNKEL (reference sequence). The CDR3 is CASSQAGPWDSGYTF. The CDR3 region has the DNA TGTGCCAGCAGCCAAGCCGGGCCTTGGGACTCTGGCTACACCTTC.

The V and J genes are TRBV12-3 or TRBV12-4 and TRBJ1-1; D call uncertain. The CDR3 consists of 13 residues. V was pared by 8 bases and J by 3 bases, with 13 bases between. CDR3 nucleotide sequence: TGTGCCAGCTCCAGTAGGCGGGACACTGAAGCTTTCTTT. Translation gives CASSSRRDTEAFF.

This clone appeared once. The chain joins TRBV28 to TRBJ1-1, with D perhaps TRBD1 (6 bases). The germline V and J ends were trimmed by 8 bases and 6 bases, with 13 bases remaining between them. This CDR3 has 12 residues. CDR1 and CDR2 from the germline V gene are MDHEN and SYDVKM. The CDR3 protein is CASGGTGSEAFF. The CDR3 DNA is TGTGCCAGCGGGGGTACAGGGTCTGAAGCTTTCTTT.

V and J are TRBV28 and TRBJ1-3; D remains unclear. Trimming removed 5 bases from V and 2 bases from J, with 13 bases in between. The CDR3 consists of 15 residues. Looked up from germline, CDR1 is MDHEN and CDR2 is SYDVKM. The chain's CDR3 is CASSLHERTGNTIYF. CDR3 nucleotides: TGTGCCAGCAGTCTCCATGAGAGGACTGGAAACACCATATATTTT.

This chain uses TRBV4-3 with TRBJ2-7, with 7 bases fitting TRBD2. Germline CDR1 and CDR2: LGHNA and YSLEER. Trimming cost V 0 bases and J 3 bases; bases outside gene matches: 5. The length of the CDR3 is 15 residues. The CDR3 reads CASSQDRGLHYEQYF. The CDR3 coding sequence is TGCGCCAGCAGCCAAGATAGGGGACTACACTACGAGCAGTACTTC.

This clone was observed a few times. V and J are TRBV5-5 and TRBJ2-7, with a weak D call TRBD2 (6 bases). Trimming shortened V by 3 bases and J by 0 bases, and 22 bases separated the two germline ends. The CDR3 loop spans 18 amino acids. The germline V gene has CDR1 SGHKS and CDR2 YYEKEE (reference sequence). The CDR3 reads CASSSFASVLAHSYEQYF. The CDR3 DNA sequence: TGTGCCAGCAGCTCATTCGCCAGCGTTCTAGCGCACTCCTACGAGCAGTACTTC.

The chain couples TRBV7-9 to TRBJ2-7, with D possibly being TRBD1 (5 bases). The CDR3 runs 12 residues. The germline V gene has CDR1 SEHNR and CDR2 FQNEAQ (reference sequence). V lost 2 bases, J lost 4 bases, and 6 bases lay in between. This CDR3 reads CASSLKGYEQYF. In nucleotides, the CDR3 is TGTGCCAGCAGCTTAAAGGGGTACGAGCAGTACTTC.

With regard to this clone: The sample carries other DNA sequences with the same CDR3. The chain combines TRBV7-2 with TRBJ2-7, with a weak D call TRBD1 (6 bases). Germline V gene data show CDR1 as SGHTA and CDR2 as FQGNSA. The ends were cut back, 5 bases at V and 0 bases at J, with 8 bases in the middle. This CDR3 comprises 13 residues. The DNA of the CDR3 is TGTGCCAGCAGCCGAGGGGGCTCCTACGAGCAGTACTTC. This codes for CASSRGGSYEQYF.